One T cell receptor (beta chain) is described in this entry. The source of the sample is a study of blood T cell repertoires in COVID-19. Across the whole study: PBMCs, B-cell-depleted T cells, or T cells provided the cDNA or gDNA that made up the material.

In the original processing: Estimation of nucleated cell counts relied on the amplification of reference gene primers. Produced via immunoSEQ multiplex PCR; TCRdb's table is partial and in-frame only. The D gene and trimming were derived from the DNA, and the V and J assignments and clone size from that table. This sample has about 170,000 clones, with around 80% found just once. V was shortened by 0 bases and J by 1 base, with 5 bases between the two germline ends. The CDR3 totals 13 residues. The germline V gene has CDR1 SGHNT and CDR2 YYREEE (reference sequence). Seattle-derived patients entered the study during active infection and were followed longitudinally.

This clonotype was obtained from a woman aged 70 to 79 with COVID-19, enrolled during active disease. The source material was peripheral blood. The rearrangement links TRBV5-4 to TRBJ2-7, with D uncertain. The CDR3 nucleotides read TGTGCCAGCAGCTTGGTCCAGTCCTACGAGCAGTACTTC. Its translation: CASSLVQSYEQYF.